This T cell receptor (beta chain) was sequenced in a study of T-cell memory formation after mild COVID-19 (dated by TCRdb to the early 2020s). About the investigation overall: TCR sequence clusters from the two donors were largely donor specific. In a couple of donors, T-cell clones that expanded and contracted after mild COVID-19 were followed by sequencing TCRalpha and TCRbeta repertoires longitudinally. The cohort comprised two young, previously healthy adult volunteers, one female and one male. Study-wide findings and limitations: Clones contracting from day 15 to 85 had balanced CD4/CD8 phenotypes, while a second wave expanding from day 15 to 37 was biased towards CD4+. Only two mild cases were covered by the study, and larger cohorts that include severe cases with pre-infection samples were considered necessary. The detection of some responding clones in pre-infection memory suggests that pre-existing cross-reactive memory T cells joined the SARS-CoV-2 response. Contracting CD4+ clones appeared mostly in the CM and EM memory subsets, whereas CD8+ clones were enriched in EMRA. SARS-CoV-2 specificity of the second-wave clones peaking on day 37 was not confirmed.

The sequencer was an Illumina NovaSeq 6000. TCRalpha and TCRbeta cDNA libraries were built by 5'RACE with constant-segment primers, adding sample barcodes and unique molecular identifiers. RNA was extracted from every sample with Trizol reagent. Amplification of the libraries took two PCR steps, and the second step added a second sample barcode plus Illumina TruSeq adapters. The libraries were sequenced on an Illumina NovaSeq using 2 x 150 bp paired-end reads. In the authors' own workflow: The reads were demultiplexed and collapsed into UMI-guided consensus sequences using migec v1.2.7. Using mixcr v2.1.11, UMI consensuses were aligned to TRA and TRB V and J templates and then assembled into clonotypes. A clonotype was counted as expanded or contracted only if both edgeR and NoisET called the change significant, with noise models trained on biological replicates. For edgeR calls, the thresholds were a false discovery rate-adjusted p below 0.01 and a log2 fold-change of 1. As an exploratory analysis of dynamics, max-normalized trajectories of the 1000 most abundant clonotypes were examined with PCA combined with hierarchical clustering. Separately sequenced CD4+ and CD8+ repertoires were used to assign the CD4 or CD8 phenotype of responding clones. TCRdb cleaned the public reads at Q25 with fastp, built clones with MiXCR and kept in-frame beta chains. When rows share a CDR3 protein, they turn into one entry using the most common DNA and genes. The V and J calls were determined by TCRdb, not by the authors. This sample gives about 240,000 distinct CDR3 sequences in total; around a tenth of them show up just once. The ten largest account for roughly a fifth of the sample.

PBMCs were isolated by Ficoll-Paque density gradient centrifugation. This clonotype was seen at least ten times. The antigen it recognizes is unknown. No qualities accompany the bases; no much larger clone lies one base away. The germline V and J ends show losses of 4 bases and 4 bases respectively, and no gene match explains 4 bases of the junction. Counted from cysteine to phenylalanine, this CDR3 has 15 amino acids. The only DNA kept is the CDR3, 45 bases in frame from the first base. The germline V gene (reference sequence) specifies LNHNV as CDR1 and YYDKDF as CDR2. This clonotype was sampled from a man aged 18 to 30 who had mild COVID-19 (a few samples of this study predate the infection). The sample titles of this study are shuffled in the database, so cell type and time point are left out; the donor was told from shared clones. The specimen was PBMCs or a T cell subset sorted from them (not recorded which). This chain is built from TRBV15 and TRBJ1-4, with 9 middle bases fitting TRBD1. The nucleotide sequence reads TGTGCCACCAGCACCCGGGACAGGGTTAATGAAAAACTGTTTTTT. The resulting protein is CATSTRDRVNEKLFF.